This TCR beta chain was identified during a study of blood T cell repertoires in COVID-19. Study-wide context: Sample material is recorded as cDNA or gDNA derived from T cells, B-cell-depleted T cells, or PBMCs.

This clone has a handful of counts. Study processing details: From reference gene primer amplification, estimates of nucleated cell counts were derived. Clones were sequenced by immunoSEQ multiplex PCR, and TCRdb holds only the in-frame ones, with some missing. The V and J calls and clone size are taken from that table; D and trimming were inferred from the DNA. The sample holds 110,000 or so clones, about four fifths seen once. Trimming cost V 6 bases and J 5 bases; bases outside gene matches: 4. The germline V gene encodes CDR1 MNHEY and CDR2 SVGAGI. The CDR3 extends over 14 amino acids. The source material was peripheral blood. The chain employs TRBV6-5 and TRBJ1-5; 10 positions agree with TRBD1. The TCR comes from a human donor in a cohort sampled during active COVID-19. The DNA for the CDR3 is TGTGCCAGCAGGTCGACAGGGGGCGATCAGCCCCAGCATTTT. This codes for CASRSTGGDQPQHF.